The entry that follows covers one TCR beta chain sequence. Its antigen remains unknown. This record belongs to a study of beta chain features in type 1 diabetes. Study-wide results and limits: Moderate yet significant TCRB CDR3 shortening was seen in Type 1 diabetes patients in all four CD4+ subsets.

Expressed TCRB transcripts were sequenced because the entire RNA isolate underwent reverse transcription. For naive, central memory and regulatory T cell samples, reads averaged about 3.5 million. The method was immunoSEQ multiplex PCR; TCRdb's version includes in-frame clones alone and lacks a portion of them. The sample contains approximately 160,000 clones, 10% of which appear only once. This CDR3 is built from 15 residues. V gave up 0 bases and J gave up 7 bases; unmatched junction bases: 5. Germline loops: CDR1 ENHRY, CDR2 SYGVKD. The sequencing input was central memory CD4+ T cells from blood. This chain links TRBV10-3 with TRBJ2-1; the match to TRBD2 covers 8 bases. The receptor's source is a man aged 25-45 years with type 1 diabetes. CDR3 sequence reads: CAISESGTSRNEQFF. CDR3 coding DNA: TGTGCCATCAGTGAGTCAGGGACTAGTCGTAATGAGCAGTTCTTC.